These 24 T cell receptor beta chains came from one sample sequenced in a study of T cells after yellow fever vaccination. MiXCR, applied by TCRdb to the 5' RACE reads, yields one record per CDR3 protein. The table records approximately 110,000 distinct CDR3 sequences, under 8% of them present only once. The specimen comprised CD4+ T cells sorted from PBMCs, sampled around 10 days after the first yellow fever vaccination. Every receptor here comes from a man younger than 35 who received the YFV17D yellow fever vaccine.

This clonotype was recorded many times. The rearrangement links TRBV6-6 to TRBJ2-7; no clear D. V was cut by 0 bases and J by 7 bases, with 10 bases left in between. The CDR3 has 13 residues. Germline V lookup: CDR1 MNHNY, CDR2 SVGAGI (reference sequence). CDR3 sequence: CASSYSNLGEQYF. The DNA for the CDR3 is TGTGCCAGCAGTTACTCGAATTTGGGTGAGCAGTACTTC.

This clonotype came up a few times. This chain joins TRBV7-3 and TRBJ2-7, with 8 bases fitting TRBD2. CDR3 length: 17 amino acids. From germline, CDR1 is SGHTA and CDR2 FQGTGA. V lost 0 bases and J lost 2; bases outside the gene matches: 9. CDR3 nucleotides: TGTGCCAGCAGCTTAACCGGGCGTCGGGGGGGGGCCTACGAGCAGTACGTC. It encodes CASSLTGRRGGAYEQYV.

This clonotype was seen many times. The gene calls are TRBV10-2 and TRBJ1-1; tentatively, D is TRBD1 (5 bases). The CDR3 runs 14 residues. Germline loops: CDR1 WSHSY, CDR2 SAAADI. V lost 7 bases to trimming and J lost 0 bases, with 12 bases between them. CDR3 nucleotides: TGCGCCAGCACGATGGGACGGCTGAACACTGAAGCTTTCTTT. This gives the protein CASTMGRLNTEAFF.

This clonotype was seen at least ten times. The chain links TRBV12-3 or TRBV12-4 to TRBJ1-5; tentatively, D is TRBD1 (6 bases). The ends were cut back, 6 bases at V and 7 bases at J, with 19 bases in the middle. The CDR3 length is 15 residues. CDR3: CASSPRGGARQPQHF. The DNA of the CDR3 is TGTGCCAGCAGCCCTAGGGGGGGGGCAAGGCAGCCCCAGCATTTT.

This clonotype was seen many times. The chain links TRBV4-2 to TRBJ2-5, with TRBD1 identical over 8 bases. The CDR3 spans 15 residues. The germline CDR1 and CDR2 sequences are LGHNA and YNFKEQ. The ends lost 0 bases at V and 5 bases at J; junction bases unmatched: 5. Written as DNA, the CDR3 is TGTGCCAGCAGCCAAGATAGGACAGGGCGGGAGACCCAGTACTTC. Translated: CASSQDRTGRETQYF.

This clonotype was detected many times. Here the CDR3 reads CAIGTTGGTEAFF. CDR3 nucleotide sequence: TGTGCCATCGGAACGACAGGGGGTACTGAAGCTTTCTTT. The chain links TRBV10-3 to TRBJ1-1; 9 positions agree with TRBD1. Losses at the gene ends were 8 bases for V and 5 bases for J; bases not matched to a gene: 6. The length of the CDR3 is 13 residues. Germline V gene sequence: CDR1 ENHRY, CDR2 SYGVKD.

This clonotype occurred many times. CDR3 residues: CASRGTVGRGTEAFF. The CDR3 DNA is TGCGCCAGCAGAGGGACAGTGGGCAGGGGCACTGAAGCTTTCTTT. The gene calls are TRBV5-1 and TRBJ1-1; TRBD1 aligns across 7 bases. The CDR3 length is 15 residues. Looked up from germline, CDR1 is SGHRS and CDR2 is YFSETQ. V trimming: 5 bases; J trimming: 4 bases; junction bases outside the gene matches: 11.

This clonotype was seen repeatedly, ten times or more. V is TRBV5-1 and J is TRBJ1-1, with D maybe TRBD1 (5 bases). V was clipped by 0 bases and J by 1 base, with 13 bases between them. Germline values: CDR1 SGHRS, CDR2 YFSETQ. This CDR3 comprises 16 residues. CDR3: CASSLVWGRANTEAFF. As DNA, the CDR3 is TGCGCCAGCAGCTTGGTGTGGGGACGCGCGAACACTGAAGCTTTCTTT.

This clonotype was recorded at least ten times. The chain has TRBV5-6 and TRBJ1-5; the D gene is possibly TRBD1 (6 bases). Per the germline V gene, CDR1 is SGHDT and CDR2 is YYEEEE. V was clipped by 0 bases and J by 1 base, with 14 bases between them. There are 17 residues in the CDR3. CDR3 sequence: CASSLGPGGTSNQPQHF. The CDR3 nucleotides read TGTGCCAGCAGCTTGGGACCTGGGGGCACGAGCAATCAGCCCCAGCATTTT.

In its sample, this clonotype was seen many times. The rearrangement links TRBV20-1 to TRBJ1-1, with D perhaps matching TRBD1 (5 bases). Per germline, CDR1 DFQATT and CDR2 SNEGSKA (reference sequence). The CDR3 is made up of 11 amino acids. Trimming cost V 5 bases and J 4 bases, with 8 bases left between them. The CDR3 reads CSAPQGTEAFF. The DNA of the CDR3 is TGCAGTGCTCCCCAGGGCACTGAAGCTTTCTTT.

This clonotype was counted ten times or more. The CDR3: CASSDPQGTGNTIYF. The DNA of the CDR3 is TGCGCCAGCAGCGACCCTCAGGGAACTGGAAACACCATATATTTT. The V gene is TRBV5-1, the J gene TRBJ1-3; weak D call: TRBD1 (5 bases). The germline V gene has CDR1 SGHRS and CDR2 YFSETQ. V was pared by 4 bases and J by 2 bases, with 13 bases between. The CDR3 contains 15 residues.

This clonotype has more than one count but fewer than ten. The J gene is TRBJ2-3, the V gene TRBV7-8; D remains unclear. Germline CDR1 SGHVS, CDR2 FQNEAQ. The CDR3 loop spans 14 amino acids. Trimming removed 1 base from V and 7 bases from J, with 12 bases in between. The CDR3 nucleotides read TGTGCCAGCAGCTTAGTTAGGACGGAAAATACGCAGTATTTT. It translates to CASSLVRTENTQYF.

This chain joins TRBV4-1 and TRBJ1-5, with D possibly being TRBD1 (6 bases). CDR1 is MGHRA and CDR2 is YSYEKL in the germline V gene. This CDR3 has 16 residues. Trimming removed 6 bases at V and 3 bases at J, with 18 bases between. In nucleotides, the CDR3 is TGCGCCAGCAGGCAACTCTGGGGGGGCCTCAATCAGCCCCAGCATTTT. It specifies CASRQLWGGLNQPQHF.

This clonotype was recorded at least ten times. CDR3: CATSGGTSGGSEQFF. The CDR3 bases are TGTGCCACCAGTGGGGGGACTAGCGGGGGGTCTGAGCAGTTCTTC. The chain combines TRBV24-1 with TRBJ2-1; 15 bases fit TRBD2. The CDR3 sequence is 15 residues long. The germline V gene has CDR1 KGHDR and CDR2 SFDVKD. With V trimmed by 5 bases and J by 9 bases, 4 bases remained unmatched.

This clonotype was seen ten or more times. The CDR3 reads CAITPGQVTGELFF. DNA of the CDR3: TGTGCCATCACCCCGGGACAAGTAACCGGGGAGCTGTTTTTT. This sequence joins TRBV10-3 and TRBJ2-2; D may be TRBD1 (6 bases). V lost 7 bases and J lost 5, with 14 bases in between. Germline CDR1 is ENHRY and CDR2 is SYGVKD. CDR3 length equals 14 residues.

This clonotype was detected ten times or more. For the CDR3, the DNA is TGCAGCGTTGTGGGGGGGCTTTACGAGCAGTACTTC. Translated: CSVVGGLYEQYF. The chain combines TRBV29-1 with TRBJ2-7; D might be TRBD2 (7 bases). The CDR3 covers 12 residues. The germline CDR1 and CDR2 sequences are SQVTM and ANQGSEA. V was clipped by 4 bases and J by 4 bases, with 11 bases between them.

This clonotype was seen repeatedly, ten times or more. One junction end does not reproduce the germline sequence, and a read error may be involved. The CDR3 spells CASSLVAGLTDTQYF. CDR3 DNA: TGTGCTAGCAGCTTAGTGGCGGGTCTCACAGATACGCAGTATTTT. The V call is TRBV7-7, the J call TRBJ2-3, with D perhaps matching TRBD2 (5 bases). This CDR3 region has 15 residues. CDR1 and CDR2 (germline): SSHAT, FNYEAQ (reference sequence). The whole variable domain, remainder taken from reference TRBV7-7 and TRBJ2-3, is GAGVSQSPRYKVTKRGQDVTLRCDPISSHATLYWYQQALGQGPEFLTYFNYEAQPDKSGLPSDRFSAERPEGSISTLTIQRTEQRDSAMYRCASSLVAGLTDTQYFGPGTRLTVL.

Turning to this clonotype: A read error is possible here, since a much larger clone lies one base away. This chain uses TRBV6-5 with TRBJ1-6, with D tentatively TRBD1 (5 bases). This CDR3 region has 16 residues. Per the germline V gene, CDR1 is MNHEY and CDR2 is SVGAGI. The CDR3 sequence is CDSSYGRGRANSPLHF. The CDR3 bases are TGTGACAGCAGTTACGGAAGGGGACGCGCGAATTCACCCCTCCACTTT.

This clonotype was detected many times. The chain links TRBV20-1 to TRBJ1-3; D gene unclear. The CDR3 runs 13 residues. CDR1 is DFQATT and CDR2 is SNEGSKA in the germline V gene (reference sequence). Deletions cut 3 bases from V and 0 bases from J, with 6 bases between. The CDR3 here is CSASVTSGNTIYF. The DNA for the CDR3 is TGCAGTGCTAGTGTCACCTCTGGAAACACCATATATTTT.

This clonotype was seen repeatedly, ten times or more. V and J are TRBV4-3 and TRBJ2-7, with D perhaps TRBD1 or TRBD2 (5 bases each). V lost 0 bases and J 6 bases, leaving 21 bases between the germline ends. Per germline, CDR1 LGHNA and CDR2 YSLEER. The CDR3 consists of 17 residues. The CDR3 here is CASSQEMVEQGPSEQYF. DNA of the CDR3: TGCGCCAGCAGCCAAGAAATGGTAGAGCAGGGACCGAGCGAGCAGTACTTC.

The sample holds many counts of this clonotype. V usage is TRBV6-5 and J usage is TRBJ1-1; D gene uncertain. V lost 2 bases and J lost 4, with 11 bases in between. The CDR3 has 14 residues. Germline V gene sequence: CDR1 MNHEY, CDR2 SVGAGI. The CDR3, as DNA: TGTGCCAGCAGTTACGCAAGGCTATTCACTGAAGCTTTCTTT. It specifies CASSYARLFTEAFF.

The chain combines TRBV30 with TRBJ1-5, with 7 bases identical to TRBD1. The germline gives CDR1 GTSNPN, CDR2 SVGIG (reference sequence). The V segment lost 0 bases and the J segment 1 base; nucleotides outside the gene matches: 0. CDR3 length: 14 amino acids. The DNA of the CDR3 is TGTGCCTGGAGTGTAGGGGGCAGCAATCAGCCCCAGCATTTT. This translates into CAWSVGGSNQPQHF.

In this sample, this clonotype turned up many times. V and J are TRBV6-1 and TRBJ2-6; no firm D call. Germline loops: CDR1 MNHNS, CDR2 SASEGT. The V end was cut by 8 bases, the J end by 0 bases, with 5 bases between. There are 13 residues in the CDR3. The CDR3 here is CASGVSGANVLTF. CDR3 bases: TGTGCCAGCGGAGTCTCTGGGGCCAACGTCCTGACTTTC.

This clonotype was detected a few times. The chain carries TRBV7-2 and TRBJ2-1, with D hard to call. Deletions cut 4 bases from V and 4 bases from J, with 8 bases between. Germline assignment: CDR1 SGHTA and CDR2 FQGNSA. This CDR3 has 13 residues. The CDR3 protein is CASSWAYYNEQFF. CDR3 coding DNA: TGTGCCAGCAGCTGGGCCTATTACAATGAGCAGTTCTTC.